One and the same sample provided the 23 T cell receptor beta chains below, sequenced in a study of regulatory T cells in long-lasting Graves disease. Arm-PCR of CDR3 regions and iRepertoire HTBI primers were the basis on which TCR beta libraries were built. Each CDR3 protein is one row after TCRdb ran MiXCR on the multiplex PCR reads. The sample lists 450,000 to 650,000 distinct CDR3 sequences; 16% were seen once. Time point of the sample: newly diagnosed GD, antithyroid drugs for less than 3 months. The TCR library was made from RNA that had been extracted from PBMCs in TRIzol. The sample also formed part of further work on T cells in Graves' hyperthyroidism and ophthalmopathy.

The sequenced sample was peripheral blood mononuclear cells (PBMCs), obtained at new diagnosis, from a patient treated with antithyroid drugs. The receptors originated from a woman aged 40 to 65 with Graves disease.

Note on this clonotype: This could be a read error, since a much larger clone is one nucleotide away. The CDR3 protein is CASSESPRVGNTIYF. CDR3 sequence (DNA): TGTGCCAGCAGTGAAAGCCCCCGAGTTGGAAACACCATATATTTT. The chain carries TRBV6-1 and TRBJ1-3; D not certain. Germline V CDR1 and CDR2: MNHNS, SASEGT. V was cut by 2 bases and J by 3 bases, with 11 bases left in between. This CDR3 is 15 amino acids long.

This rearrangement joins TRBV3-1 to TRBJ1-2; D unclear. Germline CDR1 reads LGHDT; CDR2 reads YNNKEL (reference sequence). There are 14 residues in the CDR3. V was cut by 3 bases and J by 3 bases, with 11 bases left in between. CDR3 region: CASSHRVLYYGYTF. CDR3 in DNA: TGTGCCAGCAGCCATAGGGTTTTGTACTATGGCTACACCTTC.

This clonotype was counted ten times or more. Here the CDR3 DNA reads TGTGCCAGCAGTTTGGACAGGGACAATGGCTACACCTTC. Amino acid sequence: CASSLDRDNGYTF. The V gene is TRBV6-2 or TRBV6-3, the J gene TRBJ1-2, with 8 bases fitting TRBD1. Germline CDR1 MNHEY, CDR2 SVGEGT. Trimming took 4 bases from V and 6 from J; bases not matched to a gene: 4. The CDR3 is 13 residues long.

This clonotype was counted only a few times. The rearrangement joins TRBV12-3 or TRBV12-4 to TRBJ2-5, with 7 positions matching TRBD2. CDR3 length: 16 residues. Trimming removed 0 bases from V and 0 bases from J; junction bases left unmatched: 4. This chain's CDR3 is CASSLALGGYQETQYF. Here the CDR3 DNA reads TGTGCCAGCAGTTTAGCGCTGGGGGGGTACCAAGAGACCCAGTACTTC.

This clonotype was seen a few times. This chain uses TRBV11-3 with TRBJ2-3; tentatively, D is TRBD1 or TRBD2 (5 bases each). Trimming pared 5 bases from V and 1 base from J, leaving 16 bases between. Germline CDR1 SGHNT, CDR2 YENEEA. The CDR3 has 16 residues. CDR3 coding DNA: TGTGCCAGCAGCGTACGGGGCCCACAAGGCACAGATACGCAGTATTTT. The encoded protein is CASSVRGPQGTDTQYF.

With respect to this clonotype: This clone may be a read error of a much larger clone one base away. The rearrangement uses TRBV12-3 or TRBV12-4 and TRBJ1-2; D is unresolved. Trimming stripped 7 bases from V and 3 bases from J, with 15 bases between. The CDR3 is 14 residues long. This CDR3 is CASNPDVGYYGYTF. The CDR3 DNA sequence: TGTGCCAGCAACCCGGACGTCGGCTACTATGGCTACACCTTC.

This clonotype was seen a few times. The rearrangement links TRBV5-5 to TRBJ1-6; D not certain. Germline V gene data show CDR1 as SGHKS and CDR2 as YYEKEE (reference sequence). This CDR3 is 15 amino acids long. Trimming took off 0 bases at V and 7 bases at J, with 11 bases between the two ends. The CDR3 loop reads CASSLALGGNSPLHF. CDR3 sequence (DNA): TGTGCCAGCAGCTTGGCTCTGGGAGGCAATTCACCCCTCCACTTT.

In DNA form, the CDR3 reads TGTGCCAGCAGTTTTCAAAGAGGCAGGGGAGCCTACGAGCAGTACTTC. Translated: CASSFQRGRGAYEQYF. The V call is TRBV12-3 or TRBV12-4, the J call TRBJ2-7, with D maybe TRBD1 (6 bases). This CDR3 has 16 amino acids. Trimming pared 3 bases from V and 2 bases from J, leaving 17 bases between.

This clonotype appeared many times. The chain employs TRBV3-1 and TRBJ2-1, with a tentative D call TRBD2 (7 bases). The CDR3 has 16 amino acids. Germline V CDR1 and CDR2: LGHDT, YNNKEL (reference sequence). V dropped 0 bases and J dropped 9 bases, with 18 bases sitting between them. The CDR3 loop is CASSQDGRGGSREQFF. In DNA form, the CDR3 reads TGTGCCAGCAGCCAAGATGGGAGGGGGGGCTCCCGTGAGCAGTTCTTC.

This clonotype was seen a few times. The genes are TRBV5-6 and TRBJ2-3, with 8 bases matching TRBD2. There are 15 residues in the CDR3. The V gene's germline CDR1 is SGHDT and CDR2 YYEEEE. Unmatched junction bases numbered 3, after V lost 3 bases and J lost 0 bases. This CDR3 reads CASSWERGSTDTQYF. In DNA form, the CDR3 reads TGTGCCAGCAGCTGGGAGCGGGGGAGCACAGATACGCAGTATTTT.

This clonotype was picked up a small number of times. The V gene is TRBV6-2 or TRBV6-3, the J gene TRBJ2-1; possible D gene TRBD2, 5 bases. Trimming pared 10 bases from V and 0 bases from J, leaving 13 bases between. The CDR3 runs 14 residues. Per germline, CDR1 MNHEY and CDR2 SVGEGT. CDR3 sequence (DNA): TGTGCCACCACCGCGGGTTACTCCTACAATGAGCAGTTCTTC. As protein: CATTAGYSYNEQFF.

V and J are TRBV2 and TRBJ2-2, with 8 positions matching TRBD1. The CDR3 totals 12 residues. The V gene end was trimmed by 5 bases and the J gene end by 10 bases; junction bases not matched to a gene: 3. CDR1 and CDR2 (germline): SNHLY, FYNNEI. In DNA, the CDR3 is TGTGCCAGCAGTAGCCAGGGGGCGGAGCTGTTTTTT. Its translation: CASSSQGAELFF.

This clonotype was seen a handful of times. The chain employs TRBV3-1 and TRBJ1-4; 8 nucleotides match TRBD1. CDR3 length: 14 amino acids. CDR1 and CDR2 from the germline V gene are LGHDT and YNNKEL (reference sequence). Trimming at V came to 7 bases and at J to 7 bases, leaving 8 bases not matched to a gene. Here the CDR3 DNA reads TGTGCCAGCAAGACCGGGACAGGAACTGAAAAACTGTTTTTT. Encoded protein: CASKTGTGTEKLFF.

The table lists this clonotype with many counts. This rearrangement joins TRBV11-2 to TRBJ1-6; TRBD1 aligns across 8 bases. This CDR3 region has 16 residues. Germline lookup yields CDR1 SGHAT and CDR2 FQNNGV. V trimming: 0 bases; J trimming: 8 bases; junction bases outside the gene matches: 6. For the CDR3, the DNA is TGTGCCAGCAGCTTAGATAGTGGACAGGGCTATTCACCCCTCCACTTT. This sequence encodes CASSLDSGQGYSPLHF.

A remark on this clonotype: This may come from a read error, since a much larger clone is one base off. This chain connects TRBV7-9 to TRBJ1-1; D remains unclear. The ends were cut back, 5 bases at V and 11 bases at J, with 15 bases in the middle. The CDR3 consists of 12 residues. Germline loops: CDR1 SEHNR, CDR2 FQNEAQ (reference sequence). This chain's CDR3 is CASSLKWNDAFF. In DNA, the CDR3 is TGTGCCAGCAGCCTAAAGTGGAATGACGCTTTCTTT.

Remarks on this clonotype: A single base separates this from a much larger clone, so it may be a read error. The V call is TRBV6-1, the J call TRBJ2-1; the D is unclear. The CDR3 is 12 amino acids. From germline, CDR1 is MNHNS and CDR2 SASEGT. CDR3 sequence reads: CASTLIPNERFF. The DNA of the CDR3 is TGTGCCAGCACCTTGATACCCAATGAGCGGTTCTTC.

Many counts were recorded for this clonotype. J is TRBJ2-7 and V is TRBV4-1, with a possible D match to TRBD1 (5 bases). The CDR3 is 13 residues long. Germline values: CDR1 MGHRA, CDR2 YSYEKL. V lost 0 bases, J lost 9 bases, and 12 bases lay in between. CDR3 nucleotide sequence: TGCGCCAGCAGCCAAGATTCAGGGTTCAGGCAGTACTTC. Its translation is CASSQDSGFRQYF.

This clonotype has only a few counts. The chain joins TRBV6-2 or TRBV6-3 to TRBJ2-7; weak D call: TRBD2 (5 bases). V was shortened by 10 bases and J by 9 bases, with 13 bases between the two germline ends. CDR3 length: 10 residues. Germline V gene lookup returns CDR1 MNHEY and CDR2 SVGEGT. The CDR3 reads CATGHGGQYF. CDR3 bases: TGTGCCACCGGCCACGGAGGGCAGTACTTC.

The chain carries TRBV5-1 and TRBJ1-6; D remains ambiguous. Germline CDR1 is SGHRS and CDR2 is YFSETQ. Trimming left V 2 bases short and J 9 bases short, with 12 bases between. The CDR3 contains 14 residues. CDR3 residues: CASSFEVVGSPLHF. The DNA for the CDR3 is TGCGCCAGCAGCTTTGAGGTCGTCGGTTCACCCCTCCACTTT.

This clonotype has a handful of counts. V and J are TRBV6-2 or TRBV6-3 and TRBJ1-1, with TRBD1 identical over 7 bases. The ends lost 3 bases at V and 3 bases at J; junction bases unmatched: 4. CDR1 is MNHEY and CDR2 is SVGEGT in the germline V gene. This CDR3 has 14 residues. The CDR3 nucleotides read TGTGCCAGCAGTTATAGGGGGCAGGACACTGAAGCTTTCTTT. Amino acid sequence: CASSYRGQDTEAFF.

The chain combines TRBV19 with TRBJ2-4, with D perhaps TRBD1 or TRBD2 (5 bases each). Germline V CDR1 and CDR2: LNHDA, SQIVND (reference sequence). V was shortened by 6 bases and J by 2 bases, with 32 bases between the two germline ends. The CDR3 is 21 residues long. The CDR3 is CASRRQGREGGFRDPKNIQYF. For the CDR3, the DNA is TGTGCCAGTAGGCGGCAGGGAAGGGAAGGAGGATTTAGAGATCCCAAAAACATTCAGTACTTC.

This clonotype was seen ten or more times. This chain joins TRBV29-1 and TRBJ1-1, with D unclear. CDR1 SQVTM and CDR2 ANQGSEA come from the germline V gene. V was pared by 4 bases and J by 0 bases, with 3 bases between. The CDR3 is made up of 11 amino acids. The CDR3 sequence is CSVAMNTEAFF. CDR3 DNA sequence: TGCAGCGTTGCTATGAACACTGAAGCTTTCTTT.

This clonotype was observed a handful of times. The chain uses TRBV11-2 and TRBJ1-4; 9 nucleotides line up with TRBD1. Germline V gene sequence: CDR1 SGHAT, CDR2 FQNNGV. CDR3 length: 16 residues. Germline trimming cut 5 bases from V and 3 bases from J; bases unmatched to any gene: 7. CDR3 sequence reads: CASSTDRGVANEKLFF. As DNA, the CDR3 is TGTGCCAGCAGCACAGACAGGGGGGTCGCTAATGAAAAACTGTTTTTT.